This TCR beta chain stems from a study of spatial heterogeneity in lung cancer. In this sample, this clonotype turned up a few times. The time point: sample taken at primary tumor resection. Whole RNA obtained from tumor, nontumor lung or frozen PBMC underwent sequencing without sorting. Each CDR3 protein is one row after TCRdb ran MiXCR on the 5' RACE reads. The table has 95,000 or so distinct CDR3 sequences, around 8.6% seen once; the top ten hold less than 8.5%. Germline-derived CDR1 and CDR2 are SNHLY and FYNNEI. The V end lost 2 bases, the J end lost 5 bases, and 9 bases lay between the germline ends. The CDR3 totals 13 residues.

The sample here was PBMCs, taken at surgery. The rearrangement joins TRBV2 to TRBJ2-5; D remains ambiguous. This sequence originates from a male donor with early-stage non-small cell lung cancer. The CDR3 sequence is CASSETGNETQYF. The CDR3, as DNA: TGTGCCAGCAGTGAAACGGGTAACGAGACCCAGTACTTC.